The 11 T cell receptor beta chains below come from one sample, sequenced in a study of blood T cell repertoires in COVID-19. Repertoires were generated with immunoSEQ multiplex PCR, while TCRdb's copy carries only in-frame clones and drops some. The data contain 140,000 to 150,000 clones, 80% to 90% of them singletons. Specimen: peripheral blood. The origin of the receptors is a woman between 45 and 60 years old with acute or convalescent COVID-19.

A few counts support this clone. The chain combines TRBV4-2 with TRBJ1-4; D possibly corresponds to TRBD1 (5 bases). V was cut by 5 bases and J by 6 bases, with 7 bases left in between. CDR1 is LGHNA and CDR2 is YNFKEQ in the germline V gene. The CDR3 is 12 amino acids. CDR3 residues: CASSLTDEKLFF. For the CDR3, the DNA is TGTGCCAGCAGCTTGACAGATGAAAAACTGTTTTTT.

The V and J genes are TRBV11-3 and TRBJ2-5, with D tentatively TRBD1 (5 bases). The CDR3 has 13 amino acids. Trimming took 5 bases from V and 5 from J, leaving 12 bases between them. Germline CDR1 SGHNT, CDR2 YENEEA. This CDR3 reads CASSLQGRETQYF. The DNA of the CDR3 is TGTGCCAGCAGCCTTCAGGGCCGCGAGACCCAGTACTTC.

A single count supports this clone. The rearrangement joins TRBV2 to TRBJ2-5, with unresolved D. The CDR3 contains 12 residues. With 2 bases removed from V and 4 bases from J, the gap between germline ends came to 5 bases. Germline CDR1 reads SNHLY; CDR2 reads FYNNEI. Written as DNA, the CDR3 is TGTGCCAGCAGTGAACTCGGAGAGACCCAGTACTTC. It codes for CASSELGETQYF.

The CDR3 DNA sequence: TGTGCCAGCAGCCAAGTCCAGGATGCCTATGGCTACACCTTC. As protein: CASSQVQDAYGYTF. The chain joins TRBV3-1 (or the pseudogene TRBV3-2) to TRBJ1-2; D gene unclear. Trimming removed 1 base at V and 4 bases at J, with 10 bases between. This CDR3 has 14 residues. CDR1 and CDR2 (germline): LGHDT, YNNKEL (reference sequence).

The chain employs TRBV5-1 and TRBJ1-4; TRBD1 matches 8 bases. V dropped 2 bases and J dropped 8; count of bases not matched to a gene: 5. Germline V CDR1 and CDR2: SGHRS, YFSETQ. There are 14 residues in the CDR3. The CDR3 reads CASSLTGGDEKLFF. The CDR3 nucleotides read TGCGCCAGCAGCTTAACAGGGGGTGACGAAAAACTGTTTTTT.

This sequence joins TRBV7-9 and TRBJ1-1; D gene unclear. The CDR3 consists of 15 residues. Germline V gives CDR1 SEHNR, CDR2 FQNEAQ (reference sequence). V was cut by 2 bases and J by 1 base, with 11 bases left in between. The CDR3 reads CASSLRVGGNTEAFF. The CDR3 region has the DNA TGTGCCAGCAGCTTACGGGTCGGAGGGAACACTGAAGCTTTCTTT. Drawing the rest from reference TRBV7-9 and TRBJ1-1, the complete variable domain is DTGVSQNPRHKITKRGQNVTFRCDPISEHNRLYWYRQTLGQGPEFLTYFQNEAQLEKSRLLSDRFSAERPKGSFSTLEIQRTEQGDSAMYLCASSLRVGGNTEAFFGQGTRLTVV.

The gene calls are TRBV6-5 and TRBJ1-4; 7 bases map to TRBD1. V was clipped by 2 bases and J by 8 bases; unmatched bases: 8. CDR3 size: 15 residues. Germline lookup yields CDR1 MNHEY and CDR2 SVGAGI. CDR3 coding DNA: TGTGCCAGCAGTTACGTACAGGGGTCGTGGGAAAAACTGTTTTTT. Translating gives CASSYVQGSWEKLFF.

The chain carries TRBV7-9 and TRBJ1-1; tentatively, D is TRBD1 (5 bases). Trimming cost V 1 base and J 3 bases, with 6 bases left between them. Germline-derived CDR1 and CDR2 are SEHNR and FQNEAQ (reference sequence). The CDR3 contains 13 residues. In DNA form, the CDR3 reads TGTGCCAGCAGCTTAGGACAGTACACTGAAGCTTTCTTT. This translates into CASSLGQYTEAFF.

This chain joins TRBV9 and TRBJ1-1; D uncertain. The length of the CDR3 is 14 residues. Germline CDR1 SGDLS, CDR2 YYNGEE. The V gene lost 0 bases and the J gene lost 1 base, with 7 bases spanning the gap. CDR3 loop: CASSVDAGNTEAFF. The CDR3 DNA is TGTGCCAGCAGCGTAGATGCAGGGAACACTGAAGCTTTCTTT. The variable domain in full, with the rest retrieved from reference TRBV9 and TRBJ1-1, is DSGVTQTPKHLITATGQRVTLRCSPRSGDLSVYWYQQSLDQGLQFLIQYYNGEERAKGNILERFSAQQFPDLHSELNLSSLELGDSALYFCASSVDAGNTEAFFGQGTRLTVV.

The V call is TRBV24-1, the J call TRBJ2-5, with 9 nucleotides matching TRBD1. Germline V CDR1 and CDR2: KGHDR, SFDVKD. The ends lost 5 bases at V and 3 bases at J; junction bases unmatched: 6. CDR3 length: 15 amino acids. Written as DNA, the CDR3 is TGTGCCACCAGTGCCCGGGGACAGGGAGAAGAGACCCAGTACTTC. Its translation is CATSARGQGEETQYF.

V and J are TRBV3-1 (or the pseudogene TRBV3-2) and TRBJ1-2; D ambiguous. Germline V CDR1 and CDR2: LGHDT, YNNKEL (reference sequence). The CDR3 is 11 amino acids. The V end was cut by 5 bases, the J end by 4 bases, with 5 bases between. In nucleotides, the CDR3 is TGTGCCAGCAGCTACTCCTATGGCTACACCTTC. Translating it yields CASSYSYGYTF.